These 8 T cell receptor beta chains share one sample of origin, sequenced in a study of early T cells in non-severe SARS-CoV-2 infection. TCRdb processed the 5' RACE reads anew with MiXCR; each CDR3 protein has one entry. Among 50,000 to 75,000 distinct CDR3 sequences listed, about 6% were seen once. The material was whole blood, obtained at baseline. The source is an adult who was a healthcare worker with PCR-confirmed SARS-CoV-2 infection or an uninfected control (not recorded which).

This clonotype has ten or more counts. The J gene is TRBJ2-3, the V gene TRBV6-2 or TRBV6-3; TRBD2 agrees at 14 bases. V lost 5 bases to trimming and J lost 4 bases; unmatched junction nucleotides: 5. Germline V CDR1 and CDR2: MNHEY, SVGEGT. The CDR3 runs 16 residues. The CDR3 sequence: CASSRPGLAGADTQYF. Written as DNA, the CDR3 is TGTGCCAGCAGTCGCCCGGGACTAGCGGGAGCAGATACGCAGTATTTT.

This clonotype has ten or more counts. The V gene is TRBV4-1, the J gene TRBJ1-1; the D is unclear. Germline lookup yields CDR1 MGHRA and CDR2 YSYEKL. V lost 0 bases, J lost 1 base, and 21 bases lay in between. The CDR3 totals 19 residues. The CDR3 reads CASSQDNRRTPHKNTEAFF. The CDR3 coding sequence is TGCGCCAGCAGCCAAGATAACAGAAGAACGCCTCATAAGAACACTGAAGCTTTCTTT.

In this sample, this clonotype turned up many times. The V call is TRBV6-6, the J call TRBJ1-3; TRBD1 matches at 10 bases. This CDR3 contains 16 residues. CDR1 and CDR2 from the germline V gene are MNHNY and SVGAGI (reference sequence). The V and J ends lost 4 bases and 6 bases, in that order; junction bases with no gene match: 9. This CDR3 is CASSSHPGTGENTIYF. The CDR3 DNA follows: TGTGCCAGCAGTTCCCATCCCGGGACAGGGGAAAACACCATATATTTT.

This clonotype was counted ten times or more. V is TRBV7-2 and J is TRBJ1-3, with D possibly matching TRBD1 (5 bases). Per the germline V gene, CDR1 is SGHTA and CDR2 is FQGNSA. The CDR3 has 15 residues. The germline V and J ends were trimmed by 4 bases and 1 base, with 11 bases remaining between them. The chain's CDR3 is CASSSNRLSGNTIYF. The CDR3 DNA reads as TGTGCCAGCAGCTCCAACAGGTTGTCTGGAAACACCATATATTTT.

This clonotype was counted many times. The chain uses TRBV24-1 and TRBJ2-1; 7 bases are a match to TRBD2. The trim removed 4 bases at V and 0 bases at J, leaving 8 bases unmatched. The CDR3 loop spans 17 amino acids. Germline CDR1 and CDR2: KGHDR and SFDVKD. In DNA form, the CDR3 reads TGTGCCACCAGTGACCTTACTAGCGCGAGCTCCTACAATGAGCAGTTCTTC. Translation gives CATSDLTSASSYNEQFF.

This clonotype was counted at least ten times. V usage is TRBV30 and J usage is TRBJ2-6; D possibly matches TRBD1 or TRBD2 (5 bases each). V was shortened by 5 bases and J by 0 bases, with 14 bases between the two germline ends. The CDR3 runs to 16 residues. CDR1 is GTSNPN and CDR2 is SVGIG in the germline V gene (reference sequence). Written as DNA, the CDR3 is TGTGCCTGGGAAGGACTGGGGACCTCTGGGGCCAACGTCCTGACTTTC. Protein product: CAWEGLGTSGANVLTF.

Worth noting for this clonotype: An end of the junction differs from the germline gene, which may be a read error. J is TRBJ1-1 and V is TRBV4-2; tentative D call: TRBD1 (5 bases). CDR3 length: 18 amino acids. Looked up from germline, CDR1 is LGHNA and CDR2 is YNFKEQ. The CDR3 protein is CASSLSPDGAIGNAEAFF. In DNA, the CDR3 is TGTGCCAGCAGCTTATCACCGGACGGGGCGATCGGGAACGCTGAAGCTTTCTTT.

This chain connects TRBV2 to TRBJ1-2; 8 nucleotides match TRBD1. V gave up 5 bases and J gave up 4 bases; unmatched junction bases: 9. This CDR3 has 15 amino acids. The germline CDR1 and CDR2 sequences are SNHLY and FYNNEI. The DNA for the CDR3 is TGTGCCAGCAGTCCGGACAGGGCAGGGAGCTATGGCTACACCTTC. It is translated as CASSPDRAGSYGYTF.